The source of this T cell receptor beta chain is a study of blood T cells in healthy people across ages. In terms of origin and age, donors were healthy Caucasian individuals from Russia aged roughly 6 to 100. Isolation per sample recovered at least 6 million PBMCs. V lost 2 bases and J lost 8, with 11 bases in between. The CDR3 is 13 residues long. CDR1 and CDR2 (germline): MNHEY, SMNVEV (reference sequence). The authors ran a second PCR of about 7 to 11 cycles using a sample-barcoded 5' primer and a J-beta primer mix. Each single sample gave us at least 2.5 million CDR3-containing paired-end reads. TCRdb independently ran MiXCR on the 5' RACE reads; one entry per CDR3 protein. Altogether over 700,000 distinct CDR3 sequences are present, 20% to 25% being singletons, with the ten largest covering 9.4%. These data were also filed under a second study, of T cells of mothers and their children. As that report states: It was related mother-child pairs that showed slightly higher overlap than unrelated pairs, without reaching significance.

The sequencing sample was made of blood. This TCR was recovered from a boy younger than 18 in good health. The chain joins TRBV27 to TRBJ2-3; perhaps TRBD2 as D (5 bases). In DNA form, the CDR3 reads TGTGCCAGCAGTTTAGAAGCGGCCGGTACGCAGTATTTT. Its protein product is CASSLEAAGTQYF.